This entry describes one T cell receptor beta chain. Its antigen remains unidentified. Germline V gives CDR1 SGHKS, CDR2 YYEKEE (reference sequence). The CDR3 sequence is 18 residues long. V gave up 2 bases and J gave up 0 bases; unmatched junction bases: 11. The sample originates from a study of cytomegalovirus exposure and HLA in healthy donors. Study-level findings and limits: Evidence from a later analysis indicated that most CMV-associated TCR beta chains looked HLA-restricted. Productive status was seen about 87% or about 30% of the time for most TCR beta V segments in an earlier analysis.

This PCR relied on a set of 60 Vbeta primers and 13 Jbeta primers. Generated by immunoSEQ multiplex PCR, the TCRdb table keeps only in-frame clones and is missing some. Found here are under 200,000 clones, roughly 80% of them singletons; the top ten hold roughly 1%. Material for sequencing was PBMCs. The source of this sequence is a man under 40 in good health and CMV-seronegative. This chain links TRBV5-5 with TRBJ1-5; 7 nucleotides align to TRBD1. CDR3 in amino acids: CASSLSQQGKYSNQPQHF. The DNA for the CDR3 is TGTGCCAGCAGCTTATCTCAACAGGGGAAATATAGCAATCAGCCCCAGCATTTT.